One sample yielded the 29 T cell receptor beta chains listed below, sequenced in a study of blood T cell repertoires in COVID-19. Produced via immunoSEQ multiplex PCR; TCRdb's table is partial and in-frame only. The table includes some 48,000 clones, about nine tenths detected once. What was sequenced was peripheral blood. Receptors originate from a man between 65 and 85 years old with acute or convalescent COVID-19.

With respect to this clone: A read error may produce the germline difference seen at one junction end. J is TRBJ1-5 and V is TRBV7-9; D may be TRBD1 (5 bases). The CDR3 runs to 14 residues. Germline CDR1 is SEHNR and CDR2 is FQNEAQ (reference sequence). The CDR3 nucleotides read TGCGCCAGCAGCTTGGGGGGGGGATATCAGCCCCAGCATTTT. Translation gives CASSLGGGYQPQHF.

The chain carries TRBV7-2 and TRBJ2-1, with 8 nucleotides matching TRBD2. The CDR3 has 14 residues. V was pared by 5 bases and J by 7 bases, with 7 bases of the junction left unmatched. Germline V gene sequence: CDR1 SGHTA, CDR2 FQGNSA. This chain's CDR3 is CASSLNGGANEQFF. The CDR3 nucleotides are TGTGCCAGCAGCCTTAACGGGGGGGCAAATGAGCAGTTCTTC. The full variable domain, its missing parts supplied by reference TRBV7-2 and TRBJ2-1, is GAGVSQSPSNKVTEKGKDVELRCDPISGHTALYWYRQSLGQGLEFLIYFQGNSAPDKSGLPSDRFSAERTGGSVSTLTIQRTQQEDSAVYLCASSLNGGANEQFFGPGTRLTVL.

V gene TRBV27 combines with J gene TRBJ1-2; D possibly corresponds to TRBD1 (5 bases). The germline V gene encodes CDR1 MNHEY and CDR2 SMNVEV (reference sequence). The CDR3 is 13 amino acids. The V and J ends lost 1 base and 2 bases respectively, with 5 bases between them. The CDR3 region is CASSLWGNYGYTF. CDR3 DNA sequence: TGTGCCAGCAGTTTATGGGGCAACTATGGCTACACCTTC.

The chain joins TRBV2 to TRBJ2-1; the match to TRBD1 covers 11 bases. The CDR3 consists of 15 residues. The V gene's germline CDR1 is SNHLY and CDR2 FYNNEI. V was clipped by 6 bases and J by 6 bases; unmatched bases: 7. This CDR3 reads CASRLPGTGGNEQFF. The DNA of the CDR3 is TGTGCCAGCAGATTACCCGGGACAGGGGGCAATGAGCAGTTCTTC. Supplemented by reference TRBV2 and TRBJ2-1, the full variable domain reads EPEVTQTPSHQVTQMGQEVILRCVPISNHLYFYWYRQILGQKVEFLVSFYNNEISEKSEIFDDQFSVERPDGSNFTLKIRSTKLEDSAMYFCASRLPGTGGNEQFFGPGTRLTVL.

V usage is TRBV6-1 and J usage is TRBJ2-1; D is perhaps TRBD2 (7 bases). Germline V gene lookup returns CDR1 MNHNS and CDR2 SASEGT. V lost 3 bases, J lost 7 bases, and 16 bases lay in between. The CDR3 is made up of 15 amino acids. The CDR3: CASSERGGLINEQFF. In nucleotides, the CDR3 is TGTGCCAGCAGTGAGAGGGGGGGGCTTATAAATGAGCAGTTCTTC.

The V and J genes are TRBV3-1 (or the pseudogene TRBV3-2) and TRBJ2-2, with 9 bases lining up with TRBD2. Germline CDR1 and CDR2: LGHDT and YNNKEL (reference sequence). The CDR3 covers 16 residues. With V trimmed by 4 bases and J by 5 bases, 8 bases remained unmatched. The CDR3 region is CASSRGGTSSTGELFF. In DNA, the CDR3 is TGTGCCAGCAGCCGAGGGGGGACTAGCAGTACCGGGGAGCTGTTTTTT.

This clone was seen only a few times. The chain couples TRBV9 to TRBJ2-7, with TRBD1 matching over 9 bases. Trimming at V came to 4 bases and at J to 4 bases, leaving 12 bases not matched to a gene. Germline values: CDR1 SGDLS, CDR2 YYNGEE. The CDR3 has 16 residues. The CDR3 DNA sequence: TGTGCCAGCAGCCGAGTAGGAACAGGGGGCTTGTACGAGCAGTACTTC. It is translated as CASSRVGTGGLYEQYF.

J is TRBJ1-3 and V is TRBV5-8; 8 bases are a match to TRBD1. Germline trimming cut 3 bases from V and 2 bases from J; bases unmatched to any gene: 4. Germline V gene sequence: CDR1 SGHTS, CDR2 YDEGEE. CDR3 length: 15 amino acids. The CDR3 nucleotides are TGTGCCAGCAGCTCGGACAGGGTGGCTGGAAACACCATATATTTT. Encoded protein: CASSSDRVAGNTIYF.

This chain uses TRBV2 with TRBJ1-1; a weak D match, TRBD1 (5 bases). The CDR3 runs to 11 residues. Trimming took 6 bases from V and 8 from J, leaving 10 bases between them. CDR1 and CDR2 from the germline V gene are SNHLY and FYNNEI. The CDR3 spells CASSPRQEAFF. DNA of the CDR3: TGTGCCAGCAGCCCCCGACAGGAAGCTTTCTTT.

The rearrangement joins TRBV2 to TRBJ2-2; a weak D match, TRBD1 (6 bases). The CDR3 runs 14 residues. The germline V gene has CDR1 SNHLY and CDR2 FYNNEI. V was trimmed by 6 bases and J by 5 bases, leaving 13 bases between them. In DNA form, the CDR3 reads TGTGCCAGCAGGGTACAGGGTCTGACCGGGGAGCTGTTTTTT. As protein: CASRVQGLTGELFF. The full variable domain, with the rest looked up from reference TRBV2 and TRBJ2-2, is EPEVTQTPSHQVTQMGQEVILRCVPISNHLYFYWYRQILGQKVEFLVSFYNNEISEKSEIFDDQFSVERPDGSNFTLKIRSTKLEDSAMYFCASRVQGLTGELFFGEGSRLTVL.

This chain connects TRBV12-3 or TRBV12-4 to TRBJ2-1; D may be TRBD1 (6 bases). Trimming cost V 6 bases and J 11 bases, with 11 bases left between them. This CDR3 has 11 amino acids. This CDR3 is CASSNGQQQFF. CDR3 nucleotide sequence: TGTGCCAGCAGCAATGGACAGCAGCAGTTCTTC.

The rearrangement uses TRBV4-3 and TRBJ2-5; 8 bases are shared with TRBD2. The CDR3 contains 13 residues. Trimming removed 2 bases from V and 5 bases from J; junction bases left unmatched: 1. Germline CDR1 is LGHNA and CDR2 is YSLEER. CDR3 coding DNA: TGCGCCAGCAGCCAAACTAGCGGCGAGACCCAGTACTTC. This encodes CASSQTSGETQYF.

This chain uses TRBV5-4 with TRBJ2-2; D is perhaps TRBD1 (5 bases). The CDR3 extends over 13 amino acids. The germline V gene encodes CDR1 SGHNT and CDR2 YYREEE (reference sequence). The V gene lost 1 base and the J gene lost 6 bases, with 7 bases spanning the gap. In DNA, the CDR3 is TGTGCCAGCAGCTTGAGGGGTCCCGGGGAGCTGTTTTTT. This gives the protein CASSLRGPGELFF.

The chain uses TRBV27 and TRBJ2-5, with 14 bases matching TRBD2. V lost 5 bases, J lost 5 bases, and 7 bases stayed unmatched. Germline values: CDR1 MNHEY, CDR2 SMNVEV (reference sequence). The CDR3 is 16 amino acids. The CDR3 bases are TGTGCCAGCAGTCCAGGGGGACTAGCGGGGGTGGAGACCCAGTACTTC. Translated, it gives CASSPGGLAGVETQYF.

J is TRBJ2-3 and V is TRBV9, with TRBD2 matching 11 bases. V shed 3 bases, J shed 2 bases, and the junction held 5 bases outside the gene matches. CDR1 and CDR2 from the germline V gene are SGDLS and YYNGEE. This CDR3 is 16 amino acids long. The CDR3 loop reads CASSARLAGYTDTQYF. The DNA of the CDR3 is TGTGCCAGCAGCGCCCGACTAGCGGGATACACAGATACGCAGTATTTT. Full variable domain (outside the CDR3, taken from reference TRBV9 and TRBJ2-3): DSGVTQTPKHLITATGQRVTLRCSPRSGDLSVYWYQQSLDQGLQFLIQYYNGEERAKGNILERFSAQQFPDLHSELNLSSLELGDSALYFCASSARLAGYTDTQYFGPGTRLTVL.

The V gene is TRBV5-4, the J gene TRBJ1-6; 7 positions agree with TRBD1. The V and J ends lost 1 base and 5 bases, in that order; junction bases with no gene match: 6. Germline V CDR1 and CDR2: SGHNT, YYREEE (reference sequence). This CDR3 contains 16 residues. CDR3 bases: TGTGCCAGCAGCTTGTTAGGGGGCACAAATAATTCACCCCTCCACTTT. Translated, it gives CASSLLGGTNNSPLHF.

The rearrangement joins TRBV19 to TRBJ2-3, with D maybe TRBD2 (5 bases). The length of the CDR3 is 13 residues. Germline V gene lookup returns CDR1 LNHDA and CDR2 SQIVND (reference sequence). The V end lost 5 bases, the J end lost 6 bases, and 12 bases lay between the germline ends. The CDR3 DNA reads TGTGCCAGTAGTTTACTAGTCCCCGATACGCAGTATTTT. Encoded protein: CASSLLVPDTQYF.

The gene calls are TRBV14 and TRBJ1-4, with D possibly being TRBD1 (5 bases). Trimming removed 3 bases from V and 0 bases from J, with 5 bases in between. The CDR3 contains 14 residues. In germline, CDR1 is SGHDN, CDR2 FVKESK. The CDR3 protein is CASSQTATNEKLFF. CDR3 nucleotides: TGTGCCAGCAGCCAGACAGCAACTAATGAAAAACTGTTTTTT.

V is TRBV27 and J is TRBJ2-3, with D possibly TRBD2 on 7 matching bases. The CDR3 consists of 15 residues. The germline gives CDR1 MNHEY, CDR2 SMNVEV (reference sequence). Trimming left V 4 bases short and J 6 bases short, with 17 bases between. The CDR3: CASSWRGGPPDTQYF. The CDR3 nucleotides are TGTGCCAGCAGTTGGAGGGGGGGACCGCCCGATACGCAGTATTTT.

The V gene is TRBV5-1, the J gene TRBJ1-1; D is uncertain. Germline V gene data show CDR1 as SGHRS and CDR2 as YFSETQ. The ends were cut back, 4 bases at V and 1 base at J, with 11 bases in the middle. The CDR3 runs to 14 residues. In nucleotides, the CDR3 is TGCGCCAGCAGCATACTACCGGGGAACACTGAAGCTTTCTTT. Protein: CASSILPGNTEAFF.

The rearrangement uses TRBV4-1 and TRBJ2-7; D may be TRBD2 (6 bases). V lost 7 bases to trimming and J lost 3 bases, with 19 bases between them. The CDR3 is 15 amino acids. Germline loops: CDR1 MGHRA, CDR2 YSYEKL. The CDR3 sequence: CASNRGLLGDYEQYF. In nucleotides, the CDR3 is TGCGCCAGCAACCGCGGACTACTAGGCGACTACGAGCAGTACTTC.

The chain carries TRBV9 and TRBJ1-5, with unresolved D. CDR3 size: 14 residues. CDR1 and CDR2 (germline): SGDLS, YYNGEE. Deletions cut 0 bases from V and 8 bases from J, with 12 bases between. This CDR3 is CASSVGLGTEPQHF. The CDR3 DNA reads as TGTGCCAGCAGCGTAGGGCTAGGAACCGAGCCCCAGCATTTT.

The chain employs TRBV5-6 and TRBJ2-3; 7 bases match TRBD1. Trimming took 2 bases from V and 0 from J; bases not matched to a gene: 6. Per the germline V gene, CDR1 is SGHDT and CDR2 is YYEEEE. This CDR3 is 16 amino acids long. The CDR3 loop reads CASSFPDRASTDTQYF. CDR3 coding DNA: TGTGCCAGCAGCTTCCCAGACAGGGCGAGCACAGATACGCAGTATTTT.

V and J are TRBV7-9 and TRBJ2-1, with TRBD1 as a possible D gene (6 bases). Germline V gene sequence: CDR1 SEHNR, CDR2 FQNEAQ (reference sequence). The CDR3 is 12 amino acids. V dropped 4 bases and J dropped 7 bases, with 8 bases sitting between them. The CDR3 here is CASSSDRNEQFF. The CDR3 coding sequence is TGTGCCAGCAGCTCAGACAGGAATGAGCAGTTCTTC.

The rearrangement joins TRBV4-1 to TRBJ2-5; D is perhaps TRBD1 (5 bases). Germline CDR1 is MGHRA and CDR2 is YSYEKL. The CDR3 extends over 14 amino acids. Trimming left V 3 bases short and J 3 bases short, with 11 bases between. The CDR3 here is CASSHSRAEETQYF. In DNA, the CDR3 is TGCGCCAGCAGCCATTCCAGGGCCGAAGAGACCCAGTACTTC.

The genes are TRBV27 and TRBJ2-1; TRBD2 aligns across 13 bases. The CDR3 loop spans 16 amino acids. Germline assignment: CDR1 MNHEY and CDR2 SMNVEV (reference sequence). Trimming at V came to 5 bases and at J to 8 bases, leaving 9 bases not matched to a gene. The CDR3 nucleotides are TGTGCCAGCAGTCTACAACTAGCGGGGGGGCGGTATGAGCAGTTCTTC. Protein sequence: CASSLQLAGGRYEQFF.

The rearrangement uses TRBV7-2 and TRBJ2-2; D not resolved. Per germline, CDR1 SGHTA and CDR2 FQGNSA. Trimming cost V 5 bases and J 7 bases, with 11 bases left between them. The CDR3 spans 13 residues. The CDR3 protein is CASSPPSGGELFF. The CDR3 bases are TGTGCCAGCAGCCCTCCCTCGGGCGGGGAGCTGTTTTTT.

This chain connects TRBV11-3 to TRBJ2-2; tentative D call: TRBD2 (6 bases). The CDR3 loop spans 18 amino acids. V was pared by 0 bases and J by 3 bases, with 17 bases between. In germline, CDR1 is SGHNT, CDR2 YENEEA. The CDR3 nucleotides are TGTGCCAGCAGCTTAGATGAAGTCGGAGGGAACTACACCGGGGAGCTGTTTTTT. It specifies CASSLDEVGGNYTGELFF.

The CDR3, as DNA: TGTGCCAGTAAACCGGGGAATCAGCCCCAGCATTTT. It is translated as CASKPGNQPQHF. This chain connects TRBV19 to TRBJ1-5; no firm D call. The CDR3 spans 12 residues. The V end lost 7 bases, the J end lost 4 bases, and 8 bases lay between the germline ends. Germline V gene data show CDR1 as LNHDA and CDR2 as SQIVND (reference sequence). The variable domain in full, with the rest retrieved from reference TRBV19 and TRBJ1-5, is DGGITQSPKYLFRKEGQNVTLSCEQNLNHDAMYWYRQDPGQGLRLIYYSQIVNDFQKGDIAEGYSVSREKKESFPLTVTSAQKNPTAFYLCASKPGNQPQHFGDGTRLSIL.